Sequencing of this TCR beta chain was carried out in a study of T cells in localized non-small cell lung cancer. The study's findings and limits: A single tumor region was sequenced, leaving heterogeneity possible. Among the top 100 tumor clones, a median around 62 appeared in adjacent lung. A denser population of T cells in blood accompanied longer overall survival.

With regard to this clone: Antigen unknown.

Profiled with immunoSEQ multiplex PCR; TCRdb holds only in-frame clones, not every one. The table has tens of thousands of clones, approximately 90% seen once. This TCR came from a woman aged 35 to 70 with stage III lung adenocarcinoma. The source was peripheral blood mononuclear cells, collected before any cancer treatment.

The CDR3 DNA is TGTGCCAGCAGTGGGGACAGGGCCCACGAGCAGTACTTC. Translating it yields CASSGDRAHEQYF. V gene TRBV2 combines with J gene TRBJ2-7; the match to TRBD1 covers 9 bases. This CDR3 is 13 amino acids long. Germline CDR1 and CDR2: SNHLY and FYNNEI. After removal of 4 bases from V and 5 bases from J, the junction contained 3 bases not matched to a gene.